Reported below is one TCR beta chain. Antigen: not known. This sample stems from a study of cytomegalovirus exposure and HLA in healthy donors. Germline V gene lookup returns CDR1 MNHNS and CDR2 SASEGT. The CDR3 extends over 15 amino acids. Trimming stripped 1 base from V and 4 bases from J, with 11 bases between. Whole-study findings and limits: Information on immune exposure was restricted to one variable (CMV serostatus).

The PCR employed 60 Vbeta primers together with 13 Jbeta primers. Profiling relied on immunoSEQ multiplex PCR, and the TCRdb table lists in-frame clones only, not all of them. The data contain 90,000 to 100,000 clones, roughly 80% of them singletons. The sequenced material came from PBMCs. This TCR was sampled from a man aged 40-55 years in good health and CMV-seropositive. This chain connects TRBV6-1 to TRBJ1-5, with D perhaps matching TRBD1 (5 bases). Written as DNA, the CDR3 is TGTGCCAGCAGTGAAGGGCGGAGGGGAAATCAGCCCCAGCATTTT. Translating it yields CASSEGRRGNQPQHF.